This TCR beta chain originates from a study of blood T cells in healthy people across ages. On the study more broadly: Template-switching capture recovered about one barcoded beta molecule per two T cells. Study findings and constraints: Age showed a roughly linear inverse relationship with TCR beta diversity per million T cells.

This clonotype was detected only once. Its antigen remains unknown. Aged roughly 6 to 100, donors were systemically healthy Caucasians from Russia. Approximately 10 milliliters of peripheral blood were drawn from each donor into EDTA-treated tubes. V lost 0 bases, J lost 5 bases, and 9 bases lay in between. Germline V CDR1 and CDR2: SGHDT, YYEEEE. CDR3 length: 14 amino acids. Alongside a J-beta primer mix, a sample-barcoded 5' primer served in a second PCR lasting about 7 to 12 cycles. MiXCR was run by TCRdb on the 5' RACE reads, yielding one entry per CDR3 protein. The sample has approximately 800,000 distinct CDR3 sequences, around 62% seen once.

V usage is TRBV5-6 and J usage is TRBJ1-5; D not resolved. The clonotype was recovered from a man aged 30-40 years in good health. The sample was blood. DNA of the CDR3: TGTGCCAGCAGCTTGGGGCAGCGCGATCAGCCCCAGCATTTT. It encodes CASSLGQRDQPQHF.